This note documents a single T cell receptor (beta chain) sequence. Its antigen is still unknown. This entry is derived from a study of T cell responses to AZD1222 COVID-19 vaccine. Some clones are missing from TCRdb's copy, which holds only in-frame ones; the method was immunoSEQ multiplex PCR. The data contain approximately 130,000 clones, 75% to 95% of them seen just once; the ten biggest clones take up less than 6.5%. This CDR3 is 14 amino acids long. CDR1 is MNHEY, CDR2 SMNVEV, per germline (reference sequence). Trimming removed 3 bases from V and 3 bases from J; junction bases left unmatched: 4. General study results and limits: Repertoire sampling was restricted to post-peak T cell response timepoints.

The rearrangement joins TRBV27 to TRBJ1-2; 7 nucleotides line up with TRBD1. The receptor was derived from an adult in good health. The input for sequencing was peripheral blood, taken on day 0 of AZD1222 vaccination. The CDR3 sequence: CASSLDRLDYGYTF. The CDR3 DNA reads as TGTGCCAGCAGTTTGGACAGGTTGGACTATGGCTACACCTTC.